One sample yielded the 32 T cell receptor beta chains listed below, sequenced in a study of OX40 agonist ivuxolimab in advanced cancers. The repertoire was sequenced with immunoSEQ multiplex PCR; TCRdb's copy has only in-frame clones and lacks some. The table shows 70,000 to 85,000 clones, with roughly 82% occurring only once. The sample was CD4+ or CD8+ T cells sorted from blood, taken in a trial of the OX40 agonist ivuxolimab. These receptor sequences come from an adult with an advanced solid tumor such as melanoma, head and neck, liver or kidney cancer.

In DNA, the CDR3 is TGTGCCAGCAGTGAAGCGTTAAGGGAAAAACTGTTTTTT. The encoded protein is CASSEALREKLFF. This chain links TRBV25-1 with TRBJ1-4; D not certain. V lost 2 bases and J 8 bases, leaving 9 bases between the germline ends. The CDR3 spans 13 residues. The germline CDR1 and CDR2 sequences are MGHDK and SYGVNS.

The gene calls are TRBV5-1 and TRBJ1-5, with D maybe TRBD1 (5 bases). V lost 4 bases to trimming and J lost 6 bases, with 14 bases between them. CDR3 size: 14 residues. Germline values: CDR1 SGHRS, CDR2 YFSETQ. For the CDR3, the DNA is TGCGCCAGCAGCAAAGGGACCAGTGGTCAGCCCCAGCATTTT. Translating it yields CASSKGTSGQPQHF.

This clone has a handful of counts. J is TRBJ1-1 and V is TRBV19; D is possibly TRBD1 (5 bases). This CDR3 is 13 amino acids long. V was shortened by 2 bases and J by 5 bases, with 9 bases between the two germline ends. In germline, CDR1 is LNHDA, CDR2 SQIVND (reference sequence). CDR3 sequence: CASSIPGMTEAFF. The CDR3 DNA reads as TGTGCCAGTAGTATACCAGGGATGACTGAAGCTTTCTTT.

The chain recombines TRBV27 with TRBJ2-7; D may be TRBD1 or TRBD2 (5 bases each). The CDR3 spans 18 residues. V shed 2 bases and J shed 2 bases, with 22 bases lying between them. Germline lookup yields CDR1 MNHEY and CDR2 SMNVEV (reference sequence). The CDR3 nucleotides are TGTGCCAGCAGTTTAGAGGAGCCTCGGGGCCCCCATACCTACGAGCAGTACTTC. Translation gives CASSLEEPRGPHTYEQYF.

The chain employs TRBV9 and TRBJ2-7, with D unresolved. With 3 bases removed from V and 1 base from J, the gap between germline ends came to 20 bases. Germline CDR1 reads SGDLS; CDR2 reads YYNGEE. CDR3 length: 17 residues. CDR3 sequence (DNA): TGTGCCAGCAGCGCGGCTCTTAAAGAGAAAGAGTCCTACGAGCAGTACTTC. Encoded protein: CASSAALKEKESYEQYF.

This clone was seen a single time. The gene calls are TRBV7-2 and TRBJ2-1; D might be TRBD1 (6 bases). Germline CDR1 and CDR2: SGHTA and FQGNSA. The CDR3 consists of 14 residues. Trimming pared 6 bases from V and 9 bases from J, leaving 18 bases between. The CDR3 DNA is TGTGCCAGCAGGGACCGCAGGGGTTCGGCTGAGCAGTTCTTC. It codes for CASRDRRGSAEQFF.

The chain recombines TRBV7-9 with TRBJ1-3, with D unresolved. Germline V lookup: CDR1 SEHNR, CDR2 FQNEAQ (reference sequence). Trimming removed 6 bases from V and 2 bases from J, with 11 bases in between. The CDR3 is made up of 14 amino acids. The CDR3 bases are TGTGCCAGCAGAGCTCATGAGGCTGGAAACACCATATATTTT. Its translation: CASRAHEAGNTIYF.

V is TRBV18 and J is TRBJ2-2; 7 bases fit TRBD2. The CDR3 runs 14 residues. J was trimmed by 5 bases and V by 3 bases; bases with no gene match: 3. Germline V gives CDR1 KGHSH, CDR2 LQKENI. The CDR3 DNA is TGTGCCAGCTCACCCCAGGGAGGGACCGGGGAGCTGTTTTTT. Translated, it gives CASSPQGGTGELFF.

The chain employs TRBV4-3 and TRBJ1-2, with 7 bases aligning to TRBD1. CDR3 size: 13 residues. J lost 4 bases, V lost 3 bases, and 2 bases had no gene match. CDR1 is LGHNA, CDR2 YSLEER, per germline. The CDR3 nucleotides are TGCGCCAGCAGCCAGTCAGGGGGCTATGGCTACACCTTC. Residues: CASSQSGGYGYTF.

The V gene is TRBV27, the J gene TRBJ2-3; D unclear. V shed 4 bases and J shed 2 bases, with 10 bases lying between them. There are 14 residues in the CDR3. CDR1 and CDR2 from the germline V gene are MNHEY and SMNVEV (reference sequence). The CDR3, as DNA: TGTGCCAGCAGTTCCCGTCCCCACACAGATACGCAGTATTTT. Translated: CASSSRPHTDTQYF.

The chain links TRBV7-9 to TRBJ2-2, with D maybe TRBD1 (5 bases). The CDR3 has 17 residues. Between the trimmed V and J ends, which lost 4 bases and 1 base, there was a span of 16 bases. Germline loops: CDR1 SEHNR, CDR2 FQNEAQ (reference sequence). The CDR3 sequence is CASSSPTGLLNTGELFF. CDR3 bases: TGTGCCAGCAGCTCGCCCACAGGTCTCCTGAACACCGGGGAGCTGTTTTTT.

Concerning this clone itself: Additional DNA sequences in this sample encode the identical CDR3. The chain recombines TRBV19 with TRBJ2-3; D gene ambiguous. Germline assignment: CDR1 LNHDA and CDR2 SQIVND (reference sequence). The CDR3 contains 11 residues. Trimming pared 8 bases from V and 3 bases from J, leaving 6 bases between. The CDR3 nucleotides read TGTGCCAGTGGGCGAACAGATACGCAGTATTTT. It specifies CASGRTDTQYF.

The chain has TRBV7-2 and TRBJ2-1, with 9 positions matching TRBD1. This CDR3 is 15 amino acids long. Germline V gene lookup returns CDR1 SGHTA and CDR2 FQGNSA. Unmatched junction bases numbered 3, after V lost 0 bases and J lost 6 bases. CDR3 loop: CASSLAGQGSNEQFF. The DNA of the CDR3 is TGTGCCAGCAGCTTAGCGGGACAGGGATCCAATGAGCAGTTCTTC.

V is TRBV19 and J is TRBJ1-1; tentatively, D is TRBD1 (6 bases). Between the trimmed V and J ends, which lost 7 bases and 1 base, there was a span of 22 bases. There are 17 residues in the CDR3. Germline lookup yields CDR1 LNHDA and CDR2 SQIVND (reference sequence). The CDR3 nucleotides read TGTGCCAGTACCATATCAAGAGGACAGATATGGAACACTGAAGCTTTCTTT. This sequence encodes CASTISRGQIWNTEAFF.

This chain connects TRBV18 to TRBJ1-3; D is unclear. Trimming removed 0 bases from V and 0 bases from J, with 12 bases in between. Germline V CDR1 and CDR2: KGHSH, LQKENI. CDR3 length: 17 amino acids. The CDR3 here is CASSPPNLSSSGNTIYF. For the CDR3, the DNA is TGTGCCAGCTCACCACCGAATTTATCGAGCTCTGGAAACACCATATATTTT.

V usage is TRBV2 and J usage is TRBJ2-7, with a possible D match to TRBD2 (7 bases). The ends were cut back, 6 bases at V and 4 bases at J, with 16 bases in the middle. The germline V gene has CDR1 SNHLY and CDR2 FYNNEI. The length of the CDR3 is 14 residues. CDR3 in DNA: TGTGCCAGCAGGTTTGGGGGGGCGCGGTACGAGCAGTACTTC. Translating gives CASRFGGARYEQYF.

The gene calls are TRBV4-3 and TRBJ1-2; 8 bases match TRBD1. Trimming at V came to 4 bases and at J to 1 base, leaving 8 bases not matched to a gene. This CDR3 is built from 16 residues. Germline V gene sequence: CDR1 LGHNA, CDR2 YSLEER. The CDR3 protein is CASSLTRDRSNYGYTF. The CDR3 nucleotides are TGCGCCAGCAGCCTAACCCGGGACAGGAGTAACTATGGCTACACCTTC.

The chain combines TRBV18 with TRBJ2-7; TRBD1 agrees at 8 bases. In germline, CDR1 is KGHSH, CDR2 LQKENI. The V gene end was trimmed by 3 bases and the J gene end by 6 bases; junction bases not matched to a gene: 1. This CDR3 spans 12 amino acids. CDR3 DNA: TGTGCCAGCTCACCGGACAGGGCCGAGCAGTACTTC. It encodes CASSPDRAEQYF.

This clone was counted between two and nine times. The chain carries TRBV9 and TRBJ1-4; 7 nucleotides agree with TRBD1. This CDR3 has 14 residues. The germline V gene has CDR1 SGDLS and CDR2 YYNGEE. V lost 2 bases, J lost 3 bases, and 1 base stayed unmatched. The CDR3 coding sequence is TGTGCCAGCAGCGTGACAGGGTCTAATGAAAAACTGTTTTTT. Its protein product is CASSVTGSNEKLFF.

The chain joins TRBV12-5 to TRBJ1-6; TRBD1 matches 10 bases. The CDR3 loop spans 14 amino acids. Germline assignment: CDR1 LGHNT and CDR2 FRNRAP. V trimming: 5 bases; J trimming: 7 bases; junction bases outside the gene matches: 2. CDR3 in amino acids: CASGPDRGNSPLHF. In DNA form, the CDR3 reads TGTGCTAGTGGTCCGGACAGGGGGAATTCACCCCTCCACTTT.

A word on this clone: Mismatch with germline at one junction end may stem from a read error. V usage is TRBV29-1 and J usage is TRBJ1-4, with D perhaps TRBD1 (5 bases). The germline CDR1 and CDR2 sequences are SQVTM and ANQGSEA. This CDR3 contains 11 residues. The CDR3 nucleotides read TGTTCGTTCAGGGACCCTGAAAAACTGTTTTTT. Its translation: CSFRDPEKLFF.

The chain couples TRBV6-6 to TRBJ1-1; D unresolved. Between the trimmed V and J ends, which lost 10 bases and 1 base, there was a span of 13 bases. The CDR3 runs 13 residues. The V gene's germline CDR1 is MNHNY and CDR2 SVGAGI (reference sequence). The CDR3 DNA sequence: TGTGCCACCTCAGATACTAAGAACACTGAAGCTTTCTTT. This translates into CATSDTKNTEAFF.

The chain has TRBV5-8 and TRBJ2-4; perhaps TRBD1 as D (6 bases). The length of the CDR3 is 14 residues. CDR1 and CDR2 from the germline V gene are SGHTS and YDEGEE. The germline V and J ends were trimmed by 4 bases and 6 bases, with 14 bases remaining between them. CDR3: CASSLQGQVNIQYF. As DNA, the CDR3 is TGTGCCAGCAGCCTACAGGGACAAGTAAACATTCAGTACTTC.

This sequence joins TRBV5-1 and TRBJ1-2; D unclear. Trimming stripped 4 bases from V and 3 bases from J, with 7 bases between. Germline loops: CDR1 SGHRS, CDR2 YFSETQ. This CDR3 comprises 12 residues. The CDR3 reads CASSVTHYGYTF. CDR3 bases: TGCGCCAGCAGCGTCACACACTATGGCTACACCTTC.

This clone is classed as medium-sized. This chain joins TRBV7-2 and TRBJ1-3; unclear D gene. The CDR3 extends over 15 amino acids. Germline assignment: CDR1 SGHTA and CDR2 FQGNSA. Trimming left V 5 bases short and J 0 bases short, with 11 bases between. The CDR3 bases are TGTGCCAGCAGCCCGGGATCAAGCTCTGGAAACACCATATATTTT. This codes for CASSPGSSSGNTIYF. Drawing the rest from reference TRBV7-2 and TRBJ1-3, the complete variable domain is GAGVSQSPSNKVTEKGKDVELRCDPISGHTALYWYRQSLGQGLEFLIYFQGNSAPDKSGLPSDRFSAERTGGSVSTLTIQRTQQEDSAVYLCASSPGSSSGNTIYFGEGSWLTVV.

The gene calls are TRBV18 and TRBJ1-2, with a tentative D call TRBD1 (6 bases). Trimming cost V 2 bases and J 4 bases, with 11 bases left between them. Germline loops: CDR1 KGHSH, CDR2 LQKENI. This CDR3 has 14 residues. This CDR3 is CASSPGQNLYGYTF. As DNA, the CDR3 is TGTGCCAGCTCACCAGGACAGAACCTCTATGGCTACACCTTC.

The chain joins TRBV5-8 to TRBJ2-5; perhaps TRBD1 as D (5 bases). Trimming took 4 bases from V and 1 from J, leaving 11 bases between them. Germline CDR1 and CDR2: SGHTS and YDEGEE. CDR3 length: 14 residues. Written as DNA, the CDR3 is TGTGCCAGCAGCCCACGACAGAGCCAAGAGACCCAGTACTTC. Translation: CASSPRQSQETQYF.

The chain has TRBV6-5 and TRBJ1-3; tentative D call: TRBD1 (5 bases). Germline CDR1 and CDR2: MNHEY and SVGAGI. Trimming left V 3 bases short and J 4 bases short, with 7 bases between. There are 13 residues in the CDR3. The CDR3 DNA reads as TGTGCCAGCAGTTATCGACAGGGAAACACCATATATTTT. Amino acids: CASSYRQGNTIYF.

The chain employs TRBV5-1 and TRBJ1-1; 12 nucleotides match TRBD1. The CDR3 is 16 amino acids. The trim removed 2 bases at V and 5 bases at J, leaving 7 bases unmatched. Germline assignment: CDR1 SGHRS and CDR2 YFSETQ. CDR3 in amino acids: CASSFQGGQGATEAFF. CDR3 nucleotides: TGCGCCAGCAGCTTCCAAGGGGGACAGGGGGCGACTGAAGCTTTCTTT.

This clone was observed a few times. The chain couples TRBV11-2 to TRBJ1-1; D not resolved. Trimming removed 5 bases from V and 1 base from J, with 8 bases in between. Germline V gives CDR1 SGHAT, CDR2 FQNNGV. CDR3 length: 13 amino acids. CDR3 protein: CASSRGRNTEAFF. The CDR3, as DNA: TGTGCCAGCAGCCGCGGCCGGAACACTGAAGCTTTCTTT.

In DNA form, the CDR3 reads TGTGCCAGCACACACAGGGGAGGAGACGAGCAGTACTTC. Translating gives CASTHRGGDEQYF. V gene TRBV25-1 combines with J gene TRBJ2-7, with D maybe TRBD1 (7 bases). The CDR3 sequence is 13 residues long. Germline-derived CDR1 and CDR2 are MGHDK and SYGVNS. Trimming took off 7 bases at V and 5 bases at J, with 15 bases between the two ends.

The J gene is TRBJ1-5, the V gene TRBV6-4; D unresolved. Germline V gene sequence: CDR1 MRHNA, CDR2 SNTAGT. The CDR3 runs to 20 residues. Trimming removed 6 bases at V and 4 bases at J, with 31 bases between. CDR3 sequence (DNA): TGTGCCAGCAGCCTATTACGGGCCCAGAAAGGATCGAAGGGTAATCAGCCCCAGCATTTT. Amino acids: CASSLLRAQKGSKGNQPQHF.